The rows below give T cell receptor beta chains drawn from one sample of a study of naive and memory T cell subsets. TCRdb re-derived calls from the UMI-ligation and nested PCR reads in MiXCR, one entry per CDR3 protein. Of around 25,000 distinct CDR3 sequences listed, 4.5% to 7% are singletons. Source: skin, taken from a tuberculin skin test site. The receptors come from an adult in good health. CDR3s include the opening cysteine and the closing phenylalanine or tryptophan. Each record gives: J gene, V gene, CDR3 length, clone size, D gene, CDR3 protein, CDR3 DNA. The D gene is left open where the match is weak. Size values are once, few and many counts, or a class for expanded clones, and some rows have none.

j_gene: TRBJ1-6
v_gene: TRBV20-1
len: 14
abundance: medium-sized
d_gene: TRBD1
CDR3aa: CSARDRTGYSPLHF
CDR3nt: TGCAGTGCTAGAGATCGGACAGGGTATTCACCCCTCCACTTT

j_gene: TRBJ1-2
v_gene: TRBV25-1
len: 14
abundance: -
d_gene: TRBD1
CDR3aa: CASSGQGWGDGYTF
CDR3nt: TGTGCCAGCAGTGGACAGGGTTGGGGGGATGGCTACACCTTC

j_gene: TRBJ2-3
v_gene: TRBV6-2/TRBV6-3
len: 15
abundance: many
d_gene: -
CDR3aa: CASSSSLSGTDTQYF
CDR3nt: TGTGCCAGCAGTTCGTCCCTCTCTGGCACAGATACGCAGTATTTT

j_gene: TRBJ2-2
v_gene: TRBV11-1
len: 14
abundance: many
d_gene: -
CDR3aa: CASSGRTGTGELFF
CDR3nt: TGTGCCAGCAGCGGAAGAACGGGGACCGGGGAGCTGTTTTTT

j_gene: TRBJ2-1
v_gene: TRBV27
len: 17
abundance: many
d_gene: -
CDR3aa: CASSLLWALSSYNEQFF
CDR3nt: TGTGCCAGCAGTTTATTGTGGGCCCTCAGCTCCTACAATGAGCAGTTCTTC

j_gene: TRBJ1-6
v_gene: TRBV28
len: 13
abundance: many
d_gene: -
CDR3aa: CAIAPTYNSPLHF
CDR3nt: TGTGCCATCGCCCCGACCTATAATTCACCCCTCCACTTT

j_gene: TRBJ2-6
v_gene: TRBV7-2
len: 15
abundance: many
d_gene: TRBD2
CDR3aa: CASSKAGAGANVLTF
CDR3nt: TGTGCCAGCAGCAAGGCGGGGGCTGGGGCCAACGTCCTGACTTTC

j_gene: TRBJ2-6
v_gene: TRBV7-9
len: 15
abundance: many
d_gene: -
CDR3aa: CASSSEGVGANVLTF
CDR3nt: TGTGCCAGCAGCTCCGAAGGGGTTGGGGCCAACGTCCTGACTTTC

j_gene: TRBJ2-3
v_gene: TRBV7-3
len: 18
abundance: few
d_gene: -
CDR3aa: CASSLGLFPGRITDTQYF
CDR3nt: TGTGCCAGCAGCCTCGGCCTCTTCCCGGGACGTATCACAGATACGCAGTATTTT

j_gene: TRBJ1-5
v_gene: TRBV27
len: 17
abundance: large
d_gene: TRBD1
CDR3aa: CASSSRTGLHSNQPQHF
CDR3nt: TGTGCCAGCAGTTCCCGGACAGGGCTTCATAGCAATCAGCCCCAGCATTTT

j_gene: TRBJ1-1
v_gene: TRBV7-2
len: 15
abundance: few
d_gene: TRBD1
CDR3aa: CASSLETGGGTEAFF
CDR3nt: TGTGCCAGCAGCTTAGAAACAGGGGGCGGCACTGAAGCTTTCTTT

j_gene: TRBJ1-5
v_gene: TRBV7-2
len: 15
abundance: many
d_gene: -
CDR3aa: CASSLEQGLNQPQHF
CDR3nt: TGTGCCAGCAGCTTAGAGCAGGGTTTGAATCAGCCCCAGCATTTT

j_gene: TRBJ1-5
v_gene: TRBV28
len: 13
abundance: medium-sized
d_gene: -
CDR3aa: CASSNRGWGPQHF
CDR3nt: TGTGCCAGCAGTAATAGGGGGTGGGGGCCCCAGCATTTT

j_gene: TRBJ2-3
v_gene: TRBV29-1
len: 10
abundance: many
d_gene: -
CDR3aa: CCYSTDTQYF
CDR3nt: TGCTGCTATAGCACAGATACGCAGTATTTT

j_gene: TRBJ2-3
v_gene: TRBV27
len: 17
abundance: few
d_gene: TRBD2
CDR3aa: CASRPSGGRVGIDTQYF
CDR3nt: TGTGCCAGCAGACCTTCCGGCGGGAGAGTCGGCATCGATACGCAGTATTTT

j_gene: TRBJ2-2
v_gene: TRBV2
len: 13
abundance: many
d_gene: -
CDR3aa: CASRGQGRGELFF
CDR3nt: TGTGCCAGCCGGGGTCAGGGGCGCGGGGAGCTGTTTTTT

j_gene: TRBJ2-7
v_gene: TRBV28
len: 15
abundance: medium-sized
d_gene: TRBD1
CDR3aa: CASSLKPGGSYEQYF
CDR3nt: TGTGCCAGCAGTTTAAAACCAGGGGGTTCCTACGAGCAGTACTTC

j_gene: TRBJ2-7
v_gene: TRBV2
len: 15
abundance: many
d_gene: -
CDR3aa: CASSEALEGSYEQYF
CDR3nt: TGTGCCAGCAGTGAAGCGCTAGAGGGTTCCTACGAGCAGTACTTC

j_gene: TRBJ2-3
v_gene: TRBV7-3
len: 17
abundance: many
d_gene: -
CDR3aa: CASSLYARGRKTDTQYF
CDR3nt: TGTGCCAGCAGCTTATATGCCAGAGGCAGGAAAACAGATACGCAGTATTTT

j_gene: TRBJ2-7
v_gene: TRBV7-9
len: 14
abundance: -
d_gene: TRBD2
CDR3aa: CASSFGRSRDEQYF
CDR3nt: TGTGCCAGCAGCTTCGGGAGGAGTCGGGACGAGCAGTACTTC

j_gene: TRBJ2-1
v_gene: TRBV7-6
len: 12
abundance: -
d_gene: -
CDR3aa: CASSLKSHEQFF
CDR3nt: TGTGCCAGCAGCTTAAAATCCCATGAGCAGTTCTTC

j_gene: TRBJ1-2
v_gene: TRBV29-1
len: 14
abundance: many
d_gene: TRBD1
CDR3aa: CSVQGAPANYGYTF
CDR3nt: TGCAGCGTTCAGGGGGCGCCGGCTAACTATGGCTACACCTTC

j_gene: TRBJ2-1
v_gene: TRBV19
len: 13
abundance: many
d_gene: TRBD2
CDR3aa: CATRSGRVNEQFF
CDR3nt: TGTGCCACCCGGTCAGGGAGGGTGAATGAGCAGTTCTTC

j_gene: TRBJ2-7
v_gene: TRBV11-2
len: 14
abundance: many
d_gene: -
CDR3aa: CASSFKWDSYEQYF
CDR3nt: TGTGCCAGCAGCTTTAAGTGGGACTCCTACGAGCAGTACTTC

j_gene: TRBJ1-1
v_gene: TRBV28
len: 14
abundance: many
d_gene: TRBD1
CDR3aa: CASSPPGTGIEAFF
CDR3nt: TGTGCCAGCAGCCCCCCGGGGACAGGGATTGAAGCTTTCTTT

j_gene: TRBJ1-3
v_gene: TRBV4-1
len: 15
abundance: many
d_gene: -
CDR3aa: CASSHEGGTGNTIYF
CDR3nt: TGCGCCAGCAGCCATGAGGGGGGGACTGGAAACACCATATATTTT

j_gene: TRBJ2-7
v_gene: TRBV28
len: 16
abundance: -
d_gene: TRBD1
CDR3aa: CASSPHGTGNTEEQYF
CDR3nt: TGTGCCAGCAGTCCCCATGGGACAGGGAATACTGAGGAGCAGTACTTC

j_gene: TRBJ1-2
v_gene: TRBV20-1
len: 14
abundance: many
d_gene: -
CDR3aa: CSASLLGASYGYTF
CDR3nt: TGCAGTGCTAGTCTGTTGGGCGCGAGCTATGGCTACACCTTC

j_gene: TRBJ2-2
v_gene: TRBV5-1
len: 14
abundance: many
d_gene: TRBD2
CDR3aa: CASSPLAGAGELFF
CDR3nt: TGCGCCAGCAGCCCACTAGCGGGGGCCGGGGAGCTGTTTTTT

j_gene: TRBJ2-1
v_gene: TRBV20-1
len: 14
abundance: many
d_gene: TRBD2
CDR3aa: CSVVSGRVRNEQFF
CDR3nt: TGCAGTGTTGTTAGCGGGAGAGTGCGGAATGAGCAGTTCTTC

j_gene: TRBJ2-1
v_gene: TRBV5-1
len: 14
abundance: many
d_gene: TRBD1
CDR3aa: CASSSGTGDYEQFF
CDR3nt: TGCGCCAGCAGCTCCGGGACAGGTGATTATGAGCAGTTCTTC

j_gene: TRBJ1-5
v_gene: TRBV30
len: 13
abundance: many
d_gene: -
CDR3aa: CAWSLKGNQPQHF
CDR3nt: TGTGCCTGGAGTTTGAAGGGGAATCAGCCCCAGCATTTT

j_gene: TRBJ2-7
v_gene: TRBV27
len: 14
abundance: medium-sized
d_gene: TRBD2
CDR3aa: CASSGGRDVYEQYF
CDR3nt: TGTGCCAGCAGCGGCGGGAGGGATGTATACGAGCAGTACTTC

j_gene: TRBJ2-3
v_gene: TRBV15
len: 15
abundance: many
d_gene: -
CDR3aa: CATSRDQRFTDTQYF
CDR3nt: TGTGCCACCAGCAGAGATCAGCGATTCACAGATACGCAGTATTTT

j_gene: TRBJ2-1
v_gene: TRBV20-1
len: 21
abundance: -
d_gene: TRBD2
CDR3aa: CSARVVSSGTNAPSSYNEQFF
CDR3nt: TGCAGTGCTAGGGTTGTGTCTAGCGGGACAAACGCACCTAGCTCCTACAATGAGCAGTTCTTC

j_gene: TRBJ2-3
v_gene: TRBV20-1
len: 14
abundance: -
d_gene: TRBD2
CDR3aa: CSARESGRAYTQYF
CDR3nt: TGCAGTGCCAGAGAGAGCGGGAGGGCATATACGCAGTATTTT

j_gene: TRBJ2-5
v_gene: TRBV12-3/TRBV12-4
len: 19
abundance: many
d_gene: TRBD2
CDR3aa: CASSPPGTSGLKYQETQYF
CDR3nt: TGTGCCAGCAGTCCGCCCGGGACTAGCGGACTCAAATATCAAGAGACCCAGTACTTC

j_gene: TRBJ2-1
v_gene: TRBV4-3
len: 15
abundance: many
d_gene: -
CDR3aa: CASSHGEYPVNEQFF
CDR3nt: TGCGCCAGCAGCCATGGGGAGTATCCCGTAAATGAGCAGTTCTTC

j_gene: TRBJ1-1
v_gene: TRBV5-4
len: 14
abundance: many
d_gene: -
CDR3aa: CASIDRTTVEEAFF
CDR3nt: TGTGCCAGCATCGACCGGACTACAGTAGAGGAAGCTTTCTTT

j_gene: TRBJ2-5
v_gene: TRBV6-6
len: 13
abundance: many
d_gene: -
CDR3aa: CASSYSSRETQYF
CDR3nt: TGTGCCAGCAGTTACTCGTCGAGAGAGACCCAGTACTTC

j_gene: TRBJ1-4
v_gene: TRBV20-1
len: 15
abundance: -
d_gene: -
CDR3aa: CSARPVRGSYEKLFF
CDR3nt: TGCAGTGCTAGACCCGTCAGGGGTTCATACGAAAAACTGTTTTTT

j_gene: TRBJ1-5
v_gene: TRBV11-2
len: 13
abundance: -
d_gene: -
CDR3aa: CASSLTDNQPQHF
CDR3nt: TGTGCCAGCAGCTTAACCGACAATCAGCCCCAGCATTTT

j_gene: TRBJ2-1
v_gene: TRBV7-3
len: 14
abundance: many
d_gene: TRBD2
CDR3aa: CASSLAGSYNEQFF
CDR3nt: TGTGCCAGCAGCCTAGCGGGCTCCTACAATGAGCAGTTCTTC

j_gene: TRBJ1-2
v_gene: TRBV29-1
len: 13
abundance: -
d_gene: TRBD1
CDR3aa: CSAETGLNYGYTF
CDR3nt: TGCAGCGCTGAGACAGGGCTTAACTATGGCTACACCTTC

j_gene: TRBJ1-2
v_gene: TRBV27
len: 14
abundance: few
d_gene: TRBD1
CDR3aa: CASSFVQGNYGYTF
CDR3nt: TGTGCCAGCAGTTTTGTACAGGGGAACTATGGCTACACCTTC

j_gene: TRBJ1-1
v_gene: TRBV6-6
len: 13
abundance: -
d_gene: -
CDR3aa: CASRGHMNTEAFF
CDR3nt: TGTGCCAGCAGGGGACACATGAACACTGAAGCTTTCTTT

j_gene: TRBJ1-5
v_gene: TRBV28
len: 15
abundance: -
d_gene: -
CDR3aa: CASRTYGGSNQPQHF
CDR3nt: TGTGCCAGCAGAACCTACGGCGGTAGCAATCAGCCCCAGCATTTT

j_gene: TRBJ1-1
v_gene: TRBV20-1
len: 14
abundance: many
d_gene: TRBD1
CDR3aa: CSAREGTAGAEAFF
CDR3nt: TGCAGTGCTAGAGAAGGGACAGCCGGCGCTGAAGCTTTCTTT

j_gene: TRBJ1-1
v_gene: TRBV12-3/TRBV12-4
len: 15
abundance: many
d_gene: -
CDR3aa: CASRAPTWRNTEAFF
CDR3nt: TGTGCCAGCAGGGCCCCGACATGGAGGAACACTGAAGCTTTCTTT

j_gene: TRBJ2-7
v_gene: TRBV10-3
len: 14
abundance: many
d_gene: -
CDR3aa: CAISDPGKTYEQYF
CDR3nt: TGTGCCATCAGTGACCCGGGAAAAACTTACGAGCAGTACTTC

j_gene: TRBJ2-1
v_gene: TRBV14
len: 16
abundance: few
d_gene: -
CDR3aa: CASSQEVRDPYNEQFF
CDR3nt: TGTGCCAGCAGCCAAGAGGTGCGGGACCCCTACAATGAGCAGTTCTTC

j_gene: TRBJ1-1
v_gene: TRBV7-9
len: 8
abundance: many
d_gene: -
CDR3aa: CAIPGDAF
CDR3nt: TGTGCCATACCGGGCGACGCATTT

j_gene: TRBJ2-1
v_gene: TRBV6-4
len: 16
abundance: many
d_gene: TRBD2
CDR3aa: CASSDSLAGQSNEQFF
CDR3nt: TGTGCCAGCAGTGACTCACTAGCGGGGCAGAGTAATGAGCAGTTCTTC

j_gene: TRBJ2-7
v_gene: TRBV28
len: 13
abundance: many
d_gene: TRBD1
CDR3aa: CASSTGGRYEQYF
CDR3nt: TGTGCCAGCAGCACAGGGGGCCGCTACGAGCAGTACTTC